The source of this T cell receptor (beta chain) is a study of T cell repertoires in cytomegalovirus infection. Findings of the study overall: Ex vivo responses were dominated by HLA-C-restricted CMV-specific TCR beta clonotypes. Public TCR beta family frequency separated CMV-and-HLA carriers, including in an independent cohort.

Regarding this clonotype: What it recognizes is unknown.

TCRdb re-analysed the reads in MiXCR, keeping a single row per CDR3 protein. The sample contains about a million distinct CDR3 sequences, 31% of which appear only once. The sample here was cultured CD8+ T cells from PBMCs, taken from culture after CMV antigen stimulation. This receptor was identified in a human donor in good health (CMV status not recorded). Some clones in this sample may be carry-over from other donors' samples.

The CDR3 nucleotides read TGCAGTGCTAGAGAGACCCCCCTACCCAGGGTCTACAATGAGCAGTTCTTC. Protein sequence: CSARETPLPRVYNEQFF. V gene TRBV20-1 combines with J gene TRBJ2-1; a weak D match, TRBD1 (5 bases). Trimming shortened V by 0 bases and J by 3 bases, and 18 bases separated the two germline ends. In germline, CDR1 is DFQATT, CDR2 SNEGSKA (reference sequence). The CDR3 is 17 amino acids.